The next 2 T cell receptor beta chains were all read from a single sample in a study of T cells after posttransplantation cyclophosphamide. The assay was immunoSEQ multiplex PCR, and TCRdb's table has in-frame clones only and misses some. Among 20,000 to 25,000 clones, about 82% were seen once, and the ten largest hold about 6.3%. Sequenced: PBMCs. These receptors came from an older woman with a blood cancer, CMV-positive, and with a related stem cell donor.

The V call is TRBV5-1, the J call TRBJ2-1; TRBD2 agrees at 7 bases. CDR3 size: 16 residues. The V gene's germline CDR1 is SGHRS and CDR2 YFSETQ. The V segment lost 0 bases and the J segment 0 bases; nucleotides outside the gene matches: 3. Here the CDR3 reads CASSLGGGSSYNEQFF. The CDR3 DNA reads as TGCGCCAGCAGCTTGGGGGGGGGAAGCTCCTACAATGAGCAGTTCTTC.

The chain couples TRBV5-4 to TRBJ2-7; TRBD2 aligns across 7 bases. CDR1 and CDR2 from the germline V gene are SGHNT and YYREEE (reference sequence). The length of the CDR3 is 15 residues. J lost 4 bases, V lost 0 bases, and 7 bases had no gene match. The CDR3 loop reads CASSLAGGGAYEQYF. The CDR3 DNA follows: TGTGCCAGCAGCTTGGCCGGGGGAGGGGCGTACGAGCAGTACTTC.